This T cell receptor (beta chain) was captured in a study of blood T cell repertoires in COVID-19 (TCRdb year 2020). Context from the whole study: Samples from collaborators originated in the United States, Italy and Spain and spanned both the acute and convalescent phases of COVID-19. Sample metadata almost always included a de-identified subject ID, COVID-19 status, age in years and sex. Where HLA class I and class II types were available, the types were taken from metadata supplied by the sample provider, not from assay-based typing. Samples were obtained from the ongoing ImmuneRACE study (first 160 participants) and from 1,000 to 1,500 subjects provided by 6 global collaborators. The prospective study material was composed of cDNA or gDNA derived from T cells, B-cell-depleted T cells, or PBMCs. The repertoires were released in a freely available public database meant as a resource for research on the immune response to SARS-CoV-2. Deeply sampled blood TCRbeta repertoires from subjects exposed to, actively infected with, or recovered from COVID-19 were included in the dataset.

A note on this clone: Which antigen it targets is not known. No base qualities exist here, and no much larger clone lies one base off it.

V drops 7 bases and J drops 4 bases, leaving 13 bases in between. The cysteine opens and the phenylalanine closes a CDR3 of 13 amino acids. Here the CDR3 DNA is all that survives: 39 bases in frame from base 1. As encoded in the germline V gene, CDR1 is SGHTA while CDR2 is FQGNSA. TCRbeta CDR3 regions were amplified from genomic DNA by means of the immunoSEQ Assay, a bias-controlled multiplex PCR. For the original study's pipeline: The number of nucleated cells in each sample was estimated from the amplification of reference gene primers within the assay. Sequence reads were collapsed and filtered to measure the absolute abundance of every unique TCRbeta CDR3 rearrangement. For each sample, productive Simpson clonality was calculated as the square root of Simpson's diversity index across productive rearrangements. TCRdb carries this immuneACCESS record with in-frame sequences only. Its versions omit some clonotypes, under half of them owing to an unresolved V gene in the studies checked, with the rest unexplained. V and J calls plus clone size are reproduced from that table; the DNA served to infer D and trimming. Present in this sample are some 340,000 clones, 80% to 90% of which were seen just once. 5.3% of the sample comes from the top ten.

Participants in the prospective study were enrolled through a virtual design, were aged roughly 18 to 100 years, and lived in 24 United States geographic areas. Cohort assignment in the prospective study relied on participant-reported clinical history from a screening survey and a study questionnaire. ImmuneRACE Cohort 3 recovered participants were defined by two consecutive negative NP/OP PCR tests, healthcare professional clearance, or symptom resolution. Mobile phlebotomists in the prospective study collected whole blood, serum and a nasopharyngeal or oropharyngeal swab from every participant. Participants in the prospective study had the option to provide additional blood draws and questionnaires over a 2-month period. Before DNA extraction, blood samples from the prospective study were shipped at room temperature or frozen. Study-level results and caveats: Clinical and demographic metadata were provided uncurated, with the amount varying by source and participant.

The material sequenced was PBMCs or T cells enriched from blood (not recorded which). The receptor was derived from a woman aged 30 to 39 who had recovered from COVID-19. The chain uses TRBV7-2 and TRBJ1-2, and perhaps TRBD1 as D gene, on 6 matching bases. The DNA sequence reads TGTGCCAGCAACGCTGGGGGCAGCTATGGCTACACCTTC. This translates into CASNAGGSYGYTF. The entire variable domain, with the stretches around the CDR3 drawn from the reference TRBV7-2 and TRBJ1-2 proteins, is GAGVSQSPSNKVTEKGKDVELRCDPISGHTALYWYRQSLGQGLEFLIYFQGNSAPDKSGLPSDRFSAERTGGSVSTLTIQRTQQEDSAVYLCASNAGGSYGYTFGSGTRLTVV.